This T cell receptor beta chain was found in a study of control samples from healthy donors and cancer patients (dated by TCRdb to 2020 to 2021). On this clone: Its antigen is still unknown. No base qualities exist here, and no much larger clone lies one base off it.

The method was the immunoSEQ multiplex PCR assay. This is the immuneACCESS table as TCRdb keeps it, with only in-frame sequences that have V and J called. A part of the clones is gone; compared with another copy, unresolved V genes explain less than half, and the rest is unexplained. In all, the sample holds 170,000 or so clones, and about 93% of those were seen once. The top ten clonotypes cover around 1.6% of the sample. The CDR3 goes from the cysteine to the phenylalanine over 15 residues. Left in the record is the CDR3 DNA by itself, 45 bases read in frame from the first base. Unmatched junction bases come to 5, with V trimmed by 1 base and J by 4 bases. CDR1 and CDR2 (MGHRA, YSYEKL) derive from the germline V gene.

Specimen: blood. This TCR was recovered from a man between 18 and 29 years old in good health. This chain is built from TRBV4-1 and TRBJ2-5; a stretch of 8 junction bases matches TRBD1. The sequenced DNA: TGCGCCAGCAGCCAAGGGGACAGGTCCTCAGAGACCCAGTACTTC. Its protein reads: CASSQGDRSSETQYF.